This TCR beta chain was found in a study of cytomegalovirus exposure and HLA in healthy donors (dated by TCRdb to between 2016 and 2019). Regarding the complete study: In an earlier analysis of 587 of the donors, approximately 300 Gb of sequence data and 100 million or so unique TCR beta sequences from roughly 200 million T cells were reported. An early release that covered about 640 HLA-typed donors contained approximately 300 gigabases of sequencing data and around 85 million unique TCR sequences. Among the roughly 380 genotyped donors, under 90% belonged to the genetic ancestry cluster associated with self-reported Caucasian donors. The study aimed to test whether cataloging public T cell receptors could reveal signatures of past pathogen exposure. The study used immunosequencing to profile the T cell repertoires of 670 or so subjects and linked those repertoires to cytomegalovirus serostatus. Along with the approximately 650-subject first cohort, a separate validation cohort of 120 different subjects was used. High-throughput TCR immunosequencing, statistical association of individual TCRs with disease status, and machine learning were combined to predict cytomegalovirus infection status. A later analysis re-examined previously published TCR beta repertoires from 610 or so donors and added high-resolution HLA genotyping to investigate patterns of TCR occurrence. The later analysis used no new phenotypic data to find candidate immune exposures, relying instead on TCR beta sequences and their occurrence across donors. To decide whether each TCR beta V gene segment behaved as functional or pseudogenic, an earlier analysis of several hundred of the donors relied on high-throughput TCR beta sequencing. Alongside the repertoire data, information on donor age, sex, ethnicity and CMV serostatus was compiled. A later genetic analysis took genome-wide SNP genotypes for 398 of the 666 donors and used that subset as a discovery cohort. Every repertoire in the discovery cohort had been generated on one and the same sequencing platform. Class I and class II HLA loci were covered by the typing at four-digit resolution. Typing coverage differed by locus: A, B, C, DRB1 and DQB1 were typed in roughly 629-630 donors, DQA1 in around 500, DPA1 in nearly 610, and DPB1 in 450 to 480. Roughly 5 DR-DQ haplotypes were handled as single units for association and clustering because linkage in the cohort was strong. On average, roughly 250,000 unique TCR beta nucleotide sequences were sequenced per donor among some 430 genotyped donors of the cohort, with 15% to 20% of those sequences being non-productive.

Library method: the immunoSEQ multiplex PCR assay. The multiplex PCR relied on a mix of 60 forward primers for TCR Vbeta segments and 13 reverse primers for TCR Jbeta segments. A multiplex PCR assay on genomic DNA amplified the CDR3 region of rearranged TCR beta genes. The Illumina HiSeq System was used to sequence the amplified TCR beta libraries as 87-base-pair reads. Per the source publication's procedure: Across the 670 or so repertoires, a later analysis counted 75 million to 90 million unique TCR beta chains, roughly 11 million of which were shared by at least two donors. Raw reads were error-corrected and collapsed into unique sequences with a nearest-neighbor algorithm that merged closely related sequences to remove PCR and sequencing errors. Alignment of CDR3 sequences to IMGT reference sequences was used to assign V, D and J gene segments. Each retained sequence needed at least a six-nucleotide match to both a V gene segment and a J gene segment. A rearrangement counted as productive if the CDR3 had no stop codons and remained in frame with V and J, and every other rearrangement counted as non-productive. Following IMGT convention, CDR3 was defined as the stretch from the second conserved V-encoded cysteine to the conserved J-encoded phenylalanine. The earlier analysis of 550 to 650 of the donors excluded any sequence lacking an unambiguous match to a single V gene segment. In an earlier analysis of several hundred of the donors, V segments were called functional above 56.7% productive rearrangements and were called segregating when the between-donor standard deviation exceeded 5%. A statistical classification framework was built for diagnosing cytomegalovirus status from the catalog of TCR beta chain sequences. In a later analysis, V and J genes were assigned by comparing TCR nucleotide sequences against IMGT/GENE-DB human TR gene sequences. Using the TCRdist pipeline, a later analysis assigned CDR3 sequences along with most-parsimonious VDJ recombination scenarios. In a later analysis, each TCR beta chain was defined by its CDR3 amino acid sequence together with its V-gene family, and reads without a unique V-gene family were excluded. In a later analysis, 450 to 600 highly shared, low-generation-probability nucleotide sequences were removed to address suspected cross-contamination and a sequencing artifact. For each public chain, a later analysis derived a clonal expansion index from normalized ranks of inferred template counts within each repertoire. In a later analysis, generation probabilities were computed with a VDJ recombination model fitted to out-of-frame rearrangements, and the resulting probabilities were checked against IGoR. In a later analysis, TCR-TCR, TCR-HLA and TCR-CMV co-occurrence was scored with hypergeometric tests, and a repertoire-size bias correction was applied to TCR pairs. A later analysis estimated false discovery rates by permuting HLA or CMV assignments 20 times. A later analysis grouped co-occurring TCRs with DBSCAN, adding TCRdist sequence similarity when clustering within HLA-allele-positive subsets. Repertoires with fewer than 30,000 or more than 120,000 public chains, plus five repertoires with anomalous nucleotide sharing, were excluded from co-occurrence clustering. In TCRdb, the immuneACCESS table is reduced to in-frame sequences with V and J assigned. These tables do not hold every clone; where another copy was compared, an unresolved V gene accounts for under half, and the others remain unexplained. V, J and clone size derive from that table, while D and trimming were established from the DNA sequence. This sample comprises about 67,000 clones, 65% to 70% of them detected only once. The ten largest clones take up under 2.5% of the sample.

General conclusions and limits of the study: The authors suggested that the approach could potentially be generalized to other disease states and immunological phenotypes. A later genetic analysis reported fewer N-insertions in productive TCRs among donors in an Asian-associated ancestry cluster than the roughly 700-donor mean. This cohort had only TCR beta chains sequenced, and the lack of alpha or paired-chain data limited which features could be detected. Some 16 rarely observed V segments, including chromosome 9 orphons, were excluded from the earlier analysis of approximately 500 of the donors because counts were too low. Because HLA typing was unavailable for some donors at each locus, only the typed subset was used in association tests. Broadly in line with IMGT annotations, most TCR beta V segments showed up in productive rearrangements about 87% or about 30% of the time in an earlier analysis of around 600 of the donors. According to a later analysis, parvovirus B19, influenza, CMV and Epstein-Barr virus appeared linked to several top co-occurrence clusters. When HLA alleles, especially DR and DQ, strongly co-occurred, attributing TCR associations to individual alleles was difficult. A later analysis found that HLA-associated TCR beta chains were more clonally expanded and had lower generation probabilities than equally common non-associated chains. According to a later analysis, most CMV-associated TCR beta chains appeared to be HLA-restricted, and the HLA associations seemed to be driven largely by CMV exposure. A later genetic analysis associated a missense DCLRE1C variant with V-gene and J-gene trimming of TCR beta chains, and an independent cohort replicated the association. Most TCR sequences were observed very rarely across donors, whereas some public TCRs were present in many individuals. A further reported finding was that TCR beta sequences accurately predicted the HLA-A and HLA-B alleles for most subjects in the first cohort. Presence/absence analyses assumed roughly uniform sequencing depth across donors, an assumption that may not hold. Linkage disequilibrium might explain the correlated functional status among segregating V segments, but an unknown experimental factor could not be ruled out. In a later analysis, around 15,000 TCR beta sequences were associated with specific HLA alleles at a false discovery rate of 0.05. Cytomegalovirus status was reported to be diagnosed by the classifier with high specificity and sensitivity in both the original and validation cohorts. CMV serostatus was the only immune exposure information available for the cohort. A cluster of highly shared sequence variants was judged likely to represent a technical artifact of the sequencing pipeline. Three of the identified cytomegalovirus-associated TCR beta chains were confirmed in vitro to be specific for cytomegalovirus antigens. The study gave a list of under 200 TCR beta chains associated with cytomegalovirus. A later analysis found that TCR association rates varied across HLA loci, with DRB1 alleles showing the most associated TCRs and HLA-C alleles the fewest.

This clone has a handful of counts. Its recognized antigen is unknown. No base qualities exist here, and no much larger clone lies one base off it. The cohort consisted of more than 650 healthy bone marrow donors. All cohort members were sampled while nominally healthy, although unrecorded immune exposures were likely present. The donor tested CMV seronegative, placing the donor among the 352 seronegative members of the cohort. Each donor provided a peripheral blood sample, and peripheral blood mononuclear cells were used for TCR beta sequencing. Genomic DNA extraction from the blood cell samples was performed with the Qiagen DNeasy Blood Extraction Kit. Sequencing was performed on PBMCs. The sequence came from a young woman in good health and CMV-seronegative.

The DNA is TGTGCCAGCAGCTTAGCGGGGACTAGCGGGGCCGATGAGCAGTTCTTC. The encoded protein is CASSLAGTSGADEQFF. The chain was built from TRBV7-9 and TRBJ2-1, and TRBD2 aligns with 13 junction nucleotides. From the germline V gene (reference sequence), CDR1 is SEHNR and CDR2 is FQNEAQ. From the cysteine through the phenylalanine, the CDR3 covers 16 amino acids. Only the CDR3 DNA is retained, 48 bases long and in frame from the first base. V is pruned by 0 bases and J by 8 bases, leaving 4 bases of the junction without a gene match.